These 5 T cell receptor beta chains originate from one sample sequenced in a study of Ad26.COV2.S vaccination and SARS-CoV-2 variants. The treatment here: 19 received Ad26.COV2.S at low or high dose, single or two shots; about five received placebo; per-sample allocation not given. Specimens were obtained on day 63 following the first vaccine or placebo injection. Generated by immunoSEQ multiplex PCR, the TCRdb table keeps only in-frame clones and is missing some. In the table there are approximately 410,000 clones, 85% to 90% of which are singletons. The specimen was peripheral blood, collected in a trial of Ad26.COV2.S vaccine versus placebo. These TCRs come from a person aged 18-65 years who received the Ad26.COV2.S COVID-19 vaccine or a placebo.

The chain is built from TRBV30 and TRBJ1-2; a weak D match, TRBD1 (5 bases). The germline CDR1 and CDR2 sequences are GTSNPN and SVGIG (reference sequence). Trimming removed 4 bases at V and 3 bases at J, with 15 bases between. The CDR3 is 14 residues long. CDR3 DNA sequence: TGTGCCTGGATTCTACCGGGACGACACTATGGCTACACCTTC. The encoded protein is CAWILPGRHYGYTF.

V gene TRBV7-8 combines with J gene TRBJ1-2, with D tentatively TRBD1 (6 bases). The CDR3 has 15 residues. V was clipped by 5 bases and J by 1 base, with 14 bases between them. Per the germline V gene, CDR1 is SGHVS and CDR2 is FQNEAQ. The CDR3 region is CASSLGGRGNYGYTF. As DNA, the CDR3 is TGTGCCAGCAGCCTGGGGGGCAGGGGTAACTATGGCTACACCTTC.

The chain has TRBV18 and TRBJ2-5; no reliable D call. With 6 bases removed from V and 0 bases from J, the gap between germline ends came to 11 bases. Germline CDR1 KGHSH, CDR2 LQKENI. The length of the CDR3 is 14 residues. CDR3 in DNA: TGTGCCAGCTCCTCTTTGCGCTACCAAGAGACCCAGTACTTC. Translated: CASSSLRYQETQYF.

The rearrangement links TRBV10-3 to TRBJ1-6, with D maybe TRBD1 (6 bases). CDR1 is ENHRY, CDR2 SYGVKD, per germline. There are 15 residues in the CDR3. Trimming removed 0 bases from V and 9 bases from J, with 12 bases in between. This CDR3 reads CAISESEQGPSPLHF. The CDR3 coding sequence is TGTGCCATCAGTGAGTCAGAACAGGGACCTTCACCCCTCCACTTT.

V is TRBV4-3 and J is TRBJ1-2, with D perhaps matching TRBD1 (5 bases). The CDR3 length is 16 residues. V lost 4 bases to trimming and J lost 4 bases, with 19 bases between them. CDR1 and CDR2 from the germline V gene are LGHNA and YSLEER. CDR3 DNA: TGCGCCAGCAGCCCCCAGACAGACCCCTTACCCTATGGCTACACCTTC. Its translation: CASSPQTDPLPYGYTF.